These 20 T cell receptor beta chains were all obtained from the same sample, sequenced in a study of OX40 agonist ivuxolimab in advanced cancers. The repertoire was sequenced with immunoSEQ multiplex PCR; TCRdb's copy has only in-frame clones and lacks some. The sample lists fewer than 20,000 clones, just under 80% seen once, with 28% in the top ten. The sample in question was CD4+ or CD8+ T cells sorted from blood, obtained in a trial of the OX40 agonist ivuxolimab. The receptors were sampled from an adult with an advanced solid tumor such as melanoma, head and neck, liver or kidney cancer.

The chain carries TRBV5-4 and TRBJ1-2, with 8 bases matching TRBD1. This CDR3 is built from 18 residues. With V trimmed by 4 bases and J by 2 bases, 16 bases remained unmatched. The germline gives CDR1 SGHNT, CDR2 YYREEE (reference sequence). CDR3 coding DNA: TGTGCCAGCAGCCAAGGGACAGGAGGATTTTTGGGGAACTATGGCTACACCTTC. Translation: CASSQGTGGFLGNYGYTF.

The chain is built from TRBV9 and TRBJ2-1; TRBD2 agrees at 9 bases. V lost 4 bases and J lost 4; bases outside the gene matches: 6. In germline, CDR1 is SGDLS, CDR2 YYNGEE. The CDR3 covers 15 residues. CDR3 sequence (DNA): TGTGCCAGCAGCCCAACTAGCGGGTGGTACAATGAGCAGTTCTTC. It codes for CASSPTSGWYNEQFF.

The chain carries TRBV27 and TRBJ1-2; 10 positions match TRBD1. Looked up from germline, CDR1 is MNHEY and CDR2 is SMNVEV (reference sequence). The CDR3 consists of 16 residues. Germline trimming cut 1 base from V and 4 bases from J; bases unmatched to any gene: 6. DNA of the CDR3: TGTGCCAGCAGTTTATACCCCGACAGGGGGCCCTATGGCTACACCTTC. Amino acid sequence: CASSLYPDRGPYGYTF.

The J gene is TRBJ2-1, the V gene TRBV27; perhaps D is TRBD1 or TRBD2 (5 bases each). The CDR3 loop spans 14 amino acids. With 5 bases removed from V and 13 bases from J, the gap between germline ends came to 21 bases. In germline, CDR1 is MNHEY, CDR2 SMNVEV (reference sequence). CDR3 sequence: CASSPGSSYNAQFF. CDR3 nucleotides: TGTGCCAGCAGTCCAGGGAGCTCCTACAATGCCCAGTTCTTC.

The chain recombines TRBV11-2 with TRBJ2-7; tentatively, D is TRBD2 (5 bases). Germline V gene data show CDR1 as SGHAT and CDR2 as FQNNGV. Trimming left V 5 bases short and J 7 bases short, with 18 bases between. The length of the CDR3 is 14 residues. This CDR3 reads CASSPTTLRGEQYF. The CDR3, as DNA: TGTGCCAGCAGCCCCACGACTCTCCGGGGAGAGCAGTACTTC.

The chain links TRBV4-3 to TRBJ2-1; D might be TRBD2 (5 bases). Germline assignment: CDR1 LGHNA and CDR2 YSLEER. The CDR3 has 14 residues. Trimming shortened V by 3 bases and J by 5 bases, and 11 bases separated the two germline ends. The CDR3 spells CASSHGDTHNEQFF. The CDR3 DNA reads as TGCGCCAGCAGCCACGGGGATACGCACAATGAGCAGTTCTTC.

The chain recombines TRBV15 with TRBJ2-7; TRBD1 matches 7 bases. The CDR3 runs 15 residues. V was clipped by 0 bases and J by 0 bases; unmatched bases: 2. Germline V gene lookup returns CDR1 LNHNV and CDR2 YYDKDF (reference sequence). The CDR3 protein is CATSRDGDSSYEQYF. The CDR3 region has the DNA TGTGCCACCAGCAGAGATGGGGACAGCTCCTACGAGCAGTACTTC.

J is TRBJ2-1 and V is TRBV11-3; 7 nucleotides agree with TRBD1. This CDR3 has 16 residues. CDR1 is SGHNT, CDR2 YENEEA, per germline. J lost 3 bases, V lost 1 base, and 6 bases had no gene match. The CDR3 DNA reads as TGTGCCAGCAGCTTAGTAGGGACAGCCAACTACAATGAGCAGTTCTTC. Translated: CASSLVGTANYNEQFF.

V usage is TRBV5-4 and J usage is TRBJ2-7; perhaps TRBD2 as D (5 bases). Germline CDR1 and CDR2: SGHNT and YYREEE (reference sequence). The CDR3 is 14 amino acids. Trimming removed 1 base at V and 5 bases at J, with 13 bases between. The CDR3 is CASSLSPSGNEQYF. As DNA, the CDR3 is TGTGCCAGCAGCTTGTCTCCTTCGGGGAACGAGCAGTACTTC.

The chain links TRBV28 to TRBJ1-4; no clear D gene. Germline lookup yields CDR1 MDHEN and CDR2 SYDVKM. V shed 6 bases and J shed 6 bases, with 14 bases lying between them. The CDR3 spans 14 residues. The DNA for the CDR3 is TGTGCCAGCAGACCCTCCGGGCCTTATGAAAAACTGTTTTTT. Its translation: CASRPSGPYEKLFF.

The chain joins TRBV15 to TRBJ1-2; D not certain. This CDR3 contains 11 residues. Germline lookup yields CDR1 LNHNV and CDR2 YYDKDF (reference sequence). The V gene lost 0 bases and the J gene lost 6 bases, with 2 bases spanning the gap. The CDR3 bases are TGTGCCACCAGCAGAGATAATGGCTACACCTTC. Translated: CATSRDNGYTF.

The chain recombines TRBV7-8 with TRBJ1-3; D is possibly TRBD1 (6 bases). Trimming left V 5 bases short and J 4 bases short, with 18 bases between. Germline loops: CDR1 SGHVS, CDR2 FQNEAQ. The CDR3 is 16 residues long. The CDR3 DNA sequence: TGTGCCAGCAGCAGATGGGCGTCGGGGGCGGGAAACACCATATATTTT. Translation: CASSRWASGAGNTIYF. Combining the CDR3 with reference TRBV7-8 and TRBJ1-3 gives the whole variable domain GAGVSQSPRYKVAKRGQDVALRCDPISGHVSLFWYQQALGQGPEFLTYFQNEAQLDKSGLPSDRFFAERPEGSVSTLKIQRTQQEDSAVYLCASSRWASGAGNTIYFGEGSWLTVV.

The rearrangement joins TRBV7-9 to TRBJ2-7; TRBD2 aligns across 10 bases. Germline V lookup: CDR1 SEHNR, CDR2 FQNEAQ (reference sequence). Trimming at V came to 5 bases and at J to 6 bases, leaving 10 bases not matched to a gene. This CDR3 is built from 15 residues. The CDR3 here is CASSPSGTSATEQYF. The CDR3 DNA follows: TGTGCCAGCAGCCCTTCCGGGACTAGCGCGACCGAGCAGTACTTC.

The chain links TRBV5-5 to TRBJ2-3, with 7 positions matching TRBD2. J was trimmed by 2 bases and V by 5 bases; bases with no gene match: 8. The CDR3 has 15 amino acids. CDR1 is SGHKS and CDR2 is YYEKEE in the germline V gene (reference sequence). The CDR3 region has the DNA TGTGCCAGCAGACCAGAGCGGGGCCACACAGATACGCAGTATTTT. This gives the protein CASRPERGHTDTQYF.

The chain recombines TRBV7-8 with TRBJ2-1, with D possibly TRBD2 on 6 matching bases. V was trimmed by 0 bases and J by 2 bases, leaving 11 bases between them. The CDR3 sequence is 16 residues long. Germline values: CDR1 SGHVS, CDR2 FQNEAQ. The CDR3 DNA reads as TGTGCCAGCAGCTTAGCTTATCTAGCGCCCTACAATGAGCAGTTCTTC. The encoded protein is CASSLAYLAPYNEQFF.

The V call is TRBV28, the J call TRBJ1-5, with D maybe TRBD1 (5 bases). Per the germline V gene, CDR1 is MDHEN and CDR2 is SYDVKM. This CDR3 comprises 16 residues. Trimming pared 3 bases from V and 2 bases from J, leaving 14 bases between. The CDR3 DNA follows: TGTGCCAGCAGTTTGGGGGAAAAAGACGGCAATCAGCCCCAGCATTTT. Encoded protein: CASSLGEKDGNQPQHF.

This chain uses TRBV7-9 with TRBJ1-2; D is possibly TRBD1 (5 bases). The germline V and J ends were trimmed by 6 bases and 6 bases, with 17 bases remaining between them. The CDR3 covers 14 residues. CDR1 is SEHNR and CDR2 is FQNEAQ in the germline V gene (reference sequence). The CDR3 reads CASSSPPGRDGYTF. CDR3 bases: TGTGCCAGCAGTAGCCCCCCGGGACGGGATGGCTACACCTTC.

The CDR3 coding sequence is TGCGCCAGCAGCCAAGTCTCTACAGCGAACACTGAAGCTTTCTTT. It yields the protein CASSQVSTANTEAFF. The chain recombines TRBV4-1 with TRBJ1-1; D is unresolved. Germline V gene data show CDR1 as MGHRA and CDR2 as YSYEKL. V lost 1 base and J 1 base, leaving 10 bases between the germline ends. The CDR3 loop spans 15 amino acids.

V usage is TRBV2 and J usage is TRBJ2-7, with D uncertain. Germline values: CDR1 SNHLY, CDR2 FYNNEI. The CDR3 consists of 15 residues. Trimming pared 3 bases from V and 3 bases from J, leaving 15 bases between. The CDR3 region is CASSESLSPNYEQYF. The CDR3 nucleotides are TGTGCCAGCAGTGAGTCGCTATCCCCTAACTACGAGCAGTACTTC.

The J gene is TRBJ1-2, the V gene TRBV2; D is unresolved. The V and J ends lost 2 bases and 4 bases respectively, with 14 bases between them. The CDR3 has 15 residues. Germline loops: CDR1 SNHLY, CDR2 FYNNEI. This CDR3 is CASSESSRGSYGYTF. CDR3 nucleotide sequence: TGTGCCAGCAGTGAATCCTCGAGAGGGAGCTATGGCTACACCTTC.